The following is a T cell receptor beta chain sequence with its context. The antigen is not known. Only CD45RO-negative cells positively selected for CCR7 counted as naive CD8 cells, so terminally differentiated effector memory CD45RA+ cells were excluded. All donors were healthy HIV-negative adults lacking recent acute infections or vaccinations. The data belong to a study of shared clonotypes between healthy human individuals. Study background: Donors were a couple of women and a few men aged 18 to 49.

Some clones are missing from TCRdb's copy, which holds only in-frame ones; the method was immunoSEQ multiplex PCR. Among 2 million to 2.5 million clones, about 93% were seen once, and the ten largest hold more than 1.5%. Study-level points and caveats: Across a handful of donors, naive CD4 shared about 5%, naive CD8 more than 3%, memory CD4 roughly 2.4%, memory CD8 about 0.4%. Sampling covered blood only; tissue repertoires likely differ.

This receptor was obtained from a man between 18 and 29 years old in good health. Some clones in this sample may be carry-over from other donors' samples. The sequencing sample was made of naive CD8+ T cells from PBMCs.

CDR3 region: CASSPEPSVGNQPQHF. The DNA of the CDR3 is TGTGCCAGCAGCCCAGAGCCAAGTGTGGGCAATCAGCCCCAGCATTTT. This chain links TRBV9 with TRBJ1-5; the D is unclear. The CDR3 has 16 amino acids. Germline lookup yields CDR1 SGDLS and CDR2 YYNGEE. The V gene lost 4 bases and the J gene lost 2 bases, with 16 bases spanning the gap.